The clone carrying this T cell receptor beta chain was seen ten or more times. Its antigen is undetermined. Germline V gene data show CDR1 as SGHDT and CDR2 as YYEEEE. This CDR3 is 13 amino acids long. V lost 5 bases and J lost 3, with 12 bases in between. These data come from a study of T-cell reconstitution after alpha-beta-depleted transplantation in children. Study conclusions and caveats: It was surviving recipient T cells and thymic progenitors that gave some patients high TCRbeta diversity at day 60. Several hundred expanded graft clones reportedly supplied alpha-beta T cells about two months after transplant.

During its preparation, the TCRbeta library received unique molecular identifiers. TCRdb fed the PCR reads into MiXCR, producing one record per CDR3 protein. In the table there are 480,000 or so distinct CDR3 sequences, approximately 10% of which are singletons. The sequence derives from a child aged 2-15 years with inherited bone marrow failure, due to receive a stem cell transplant. The sample here was PBMCs, taken before TCRalphabeta/CD19-depleted stem cell transplant. V and J are TRBV5-6 and TRBJ2-7; the D gene is possibly TRBD1 (6 bases). Written as DNA, the CDR3 is TGTGCCAGCAGTAGGCAGGGGAGCTACGAGCAGTACTTC. This gives the protein CASSRQGSYEQYF.